The rows below give T cell receptor beta chains drawn from one sample of a study of cytomegalovirus exposure and HLA in healthy donors. The assay was immunoSEQ multiplex PCR, and TCRdb's table has in-frame clones only and misses some. Here the sample spans roughly 100,000 clones, 80% to 85% being singletons. The specimen was PBMCs. These TCRs come from a man aged 25-40 years in good health and CMV-seropositive. Each CDR3 is given with its conserved first and last residue. The order of the fields is clone size, V gene, J gene, D gene, CDR3 length, CDR3 DNA, CDR3 protein. A D gene is named only where the DNA matches it firmly. Size values are once, few and many counts, or a class for expanded clones, and some rows have none.

size: -
V: TRBV7-2
J: TRBJ2-3
D: -
length: 12
DNA: TGTGCCAGCAGTCAGTACAGCGATACGCAGTATTTT
CDR3: CASSQYSDTQYF

size: few
V: TRBV7-9
J: TRBJ1-1
D: -
length: 15
DNA: TGTGCCAGCAGCTTCTCAGGGGTCGGGAACACTGAAGCTTTCTTT
CDR3: CASSFSGVGNTEAFF

size: -
V: TRBV7-2
J: TRBJ1-1
D: TRBD1
length: 15
DNA: TGTGCCAGCAGCCCTTTGACAGGGGGCGCGACTGAAGCTTTCTTT
CDR3: CASSPLTGGATEAFF

size: -
V: TRBV11-2
J: TRBJ1-2
D: -
length: 13
DNA: TGTGCCAGCAGCGGTACAGGTTTCTATGGCTACACCTTC
CDR3: CASSGTGFYGYTF

size: once
V: TRBV4-2
J: TRBJ2-5
D: TRBD2
length: 15
DNA: TGTGCCAGCAGCCAAGATAGGACTAGCCGGGAGACCCAGTACTTC
CDR3: CASSQDRTSRETQYF

size: -
V: TRBV7-2
J: TRBJ2-1
D: TRBD2
length: 15
DNA: TGTGCCAGCAGCTTAGGGCGGGGGGGCCGGTCGCTGCAGTTCTTC
CDR3: CASSLGRGGRSLQFF

size: -
V: TRBV10-1
J: TRBJ2-2
D: -
length: 17
DNA: TGCGCCAGCAGTAGCTTCCTATGGGGGGGCGGCACCGGGGAGCTGTTTTTT
CDR3: CASSSFLWGGGTGELFF

size: -
V: TRBV7-9
J: TRBJ2-3
D: TRBD1
length: 15
DNA: TGTGCCAGCAGAACAGGGGCCGCTAGCACAGATACGCAGTATTTT
CDR3: CASRTGAASTDTQYF

size: -
V: TRBV7-3
J: TRBJ1-2
D: TRBD1
length: 13
DNA: TGTGCCAGCAGCCCGGACAGGGGGTTAGGCTACACCTTC
CDR3: CASSPDRGLGYTF

size: -
V: TRBV21-1
J: TRBJ1-1
D: -
length: 15
DNA: TGTGCCAGCATCACAGGGGGCGAGGGTGACACTGAAGCTTTCTTT
CDR3: CASITGGEGDTEAFF

size: few
V: TRBV10-2
J: TRBJ2-1
D: TRBD2
length: 13
DNA: TGCGCCAGCCTGCTGGGGGGGTACAATGAGCAGTTCTTC
CDR3: CASLLGGYNEQFF

size: few
V: TRBV6-1
J: TRBJ2-7
D: -
length: 12
DNA: TGTGCCAGCACCGCAACAGGGTTCGAGCAGTACTTC
CDR3: CASTATGFEQYF

size: -
V: TRBV5-1
J: TRBJ1-6
D: -
length: 15
DNA: TGCGCCAGCAGCCAAGGACGGGGAAGTAATTCACCCCTCCACTTT
CDR3: CASSQGRGSNSPLHF

size: -
V: TRBV28
J: TRBJ2-2
D: -
length: 15
DNA: TGTGCCAGCAGCCCCGGGAGCTCGAACACCGGGGAGCTGTTTTTT
CDR3: CASSPGSSNTGELFF

size: -
V: TRBV6-5
J: TRBJ2-7
D: TRBD1
length: 15
DNA: TGTGCCAGCAGTTCACAGGGGGATCCCTCCTACGAGCAGTACTTC
CDR3: CASSSQGDPSYEQYF

size: -
V: TRBV11-2
J: TRBJ2-3
D: TRBD2
length: 18
DNA: TGTGCCAGCAGCCTAACCTATGGGACTAGCGGGGGGAGAGATACGCAGTATTTT
CDR3: CASSLTYGTSGGRDTQYF

size: -
V: TRBV6-6
J: TRBJ2-6
D: -
length: 16
DNA: TGTGCCAGCAGTTTCAAACCGGGACACTGGGCCAACGTCCTGACTTTC
CDR3: CASSFKPGHWANVLTF

size: -
V: TRBV2
J: TRBJ2-5
D: -
length: 15
DNA: TGTGCCAGCAGTCCTACGGACACCGCGGTGGGGACCCAGTACTTC
CDR3: CASSPTDTAVGTQYF

size: few
V: TRBV6-6
J: TRBJ1-2
D: -
length: 14
DNA: TGTGCCAGCAGGAGGGACTTAGCTGGGTATGGCTACACCTTC
CDR3: CASRRDLAGYGYTF

size: -
V: TRBV6-1
J: TRBJ1-1
D: TRBD1
length: 14
DNA: TGTGCCAGCATAGGGGGCCCGGGGAACACTGAAGCTTTCTTT
CDR3: CASIGGPGNTEAFF